Here is one T cell receptor beta chain with its context. Its target is unknown. Other DNA sequences of this sample code for an identical CDR3. Source study methods: ImmunoSEQ junction-only sequences lacked quality scores, so their filtering differed. Repertoires were generated with immunoSEQ multiplex PCR, while TCRdb's copy carries only in-frame clones and drops some. D and trimming were read from the DNA, whereas the V and J calls and clone size are those reported in that table. This table has approximately 2,000,000 clones, around 92% appearing once. This record comes from a study of shared clonotypes between healthy human individuals. Study at large: The cohort had two women and a few men, ages 18 to 49. Study results and caveats: A handful of donors showed sharing of about 4.6% of naive CD4 clonotypes. Despite large depth, sorted-subset datasets appeared incompletely sequenced.

Trimming stripped 0 bases from V and 8 bases from J, with 7 bases between. The CDR3 sequence is 13 residues long. The V gene's germline CDR1 is KGHSH and CDR2 LQKENI. This TCR was sampled from a man aged 18-30 years in good health. Some clones in this sample may be carry-over from other donors' samples. The chain is built from TRBV18 and TRBJ1-4, with D perhaps matching TRBD1 (6 bases). Sequencing was performed on naive CD4+ T cells from PBMCs. Subset: CD45RA+ positively selected. The CDR3 protein is CASSPPQGEKLFF. The CDR3 coding sequence is TGTGCCAGCTCACCACCCCAGGGGGAAAAACTGTTTTTT.